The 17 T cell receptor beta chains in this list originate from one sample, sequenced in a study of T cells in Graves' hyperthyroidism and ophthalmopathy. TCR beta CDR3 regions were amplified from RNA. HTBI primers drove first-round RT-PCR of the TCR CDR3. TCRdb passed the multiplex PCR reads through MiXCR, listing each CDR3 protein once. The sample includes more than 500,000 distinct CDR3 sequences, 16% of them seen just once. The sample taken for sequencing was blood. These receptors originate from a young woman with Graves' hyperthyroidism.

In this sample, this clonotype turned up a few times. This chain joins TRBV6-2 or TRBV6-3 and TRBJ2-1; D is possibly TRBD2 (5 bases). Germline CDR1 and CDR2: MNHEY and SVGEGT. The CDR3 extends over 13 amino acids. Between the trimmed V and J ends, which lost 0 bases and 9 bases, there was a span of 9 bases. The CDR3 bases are TGTGCCAGCAGTTACTCGAGGGTGACTGAGCAGTTCTTC. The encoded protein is CASSYSRVTEQFF.

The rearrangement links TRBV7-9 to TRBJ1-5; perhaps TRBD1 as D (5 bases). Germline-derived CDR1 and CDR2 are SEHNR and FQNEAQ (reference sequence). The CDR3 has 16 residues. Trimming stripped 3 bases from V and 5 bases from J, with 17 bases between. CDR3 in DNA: TGTGCCAGCAGCTTTGGCCGGGGACTCTCTGATCAGCCCCAGCATTTT. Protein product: CASSFGRGLSDQPQHF.

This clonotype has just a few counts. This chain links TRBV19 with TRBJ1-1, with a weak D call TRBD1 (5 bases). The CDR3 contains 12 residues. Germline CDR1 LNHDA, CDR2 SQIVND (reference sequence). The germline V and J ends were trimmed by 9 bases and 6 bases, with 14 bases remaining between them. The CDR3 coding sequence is TGTGCCAGACACAGGTCCGGGGCTGAAGCTTTCTTT. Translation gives CARHRSGAEAFF.

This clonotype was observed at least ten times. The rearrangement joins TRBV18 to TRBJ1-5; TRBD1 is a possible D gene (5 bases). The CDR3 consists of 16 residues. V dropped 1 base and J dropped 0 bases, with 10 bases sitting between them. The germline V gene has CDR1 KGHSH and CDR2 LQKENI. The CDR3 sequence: CASSPQRGNSNQPQHF. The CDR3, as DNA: TGTGCCAGCTCACCACAACGGGGGAATAGCAATCAGCCCCAGCATTTT.

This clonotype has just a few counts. The chain's CDR3 is CASSFGRSSGNTIYF. DNA of the CDR3: TGTGCCAGTAGTTTTGGCAGATCCTCTGGAAACACCATATATTTT. The chain has TRBV19 and TRBJ1-3; D is uncertain. V lost 5 bases, J lost 0 bases, and 11 bases lay in between. Looked up from germline, CDR1 is LNHDA and CDR2 is SQIVND (reference sequence). This CDR3 region has 15 residues.

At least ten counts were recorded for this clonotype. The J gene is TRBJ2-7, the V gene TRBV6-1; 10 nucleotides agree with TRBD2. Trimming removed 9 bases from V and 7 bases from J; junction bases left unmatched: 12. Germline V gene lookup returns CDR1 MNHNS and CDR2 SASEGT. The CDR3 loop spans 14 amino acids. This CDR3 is CASSSGSRTGEQYF. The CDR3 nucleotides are TGTGCCAGTTCTAGCGGGAGCCGTACGGGAGAGCAGTACTTC.

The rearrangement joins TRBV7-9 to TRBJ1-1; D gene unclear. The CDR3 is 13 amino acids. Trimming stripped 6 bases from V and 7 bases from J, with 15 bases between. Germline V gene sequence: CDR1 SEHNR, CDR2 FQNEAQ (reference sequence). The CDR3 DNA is TGTGCCAGCAGACAATCGGAGGGAGTTGAAGCTTTCTTT. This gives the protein CASRQSEGVEAFF.

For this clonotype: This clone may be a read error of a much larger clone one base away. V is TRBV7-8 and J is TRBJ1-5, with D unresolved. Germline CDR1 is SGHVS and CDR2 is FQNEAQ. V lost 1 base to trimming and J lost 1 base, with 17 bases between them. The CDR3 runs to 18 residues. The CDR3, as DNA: TGTGCCAGCAGCTTAGGGCAGTACAGTGGGAAGAGCAATCAGCCCCAGCATTTT. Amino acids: CASSLGQYSGKSNQPQHF. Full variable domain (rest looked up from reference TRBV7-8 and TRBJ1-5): GAGVSQSPRYKVAKRGQDVALRCDPISGHVSLFWYQQALGQGPEFLTYFQNEAQLDKSGLPSDRFFAERPEGSVSTLKIQRTQQEDSAVYLCASSLGQYSGKSNQPQHFGDGTRLSIL.

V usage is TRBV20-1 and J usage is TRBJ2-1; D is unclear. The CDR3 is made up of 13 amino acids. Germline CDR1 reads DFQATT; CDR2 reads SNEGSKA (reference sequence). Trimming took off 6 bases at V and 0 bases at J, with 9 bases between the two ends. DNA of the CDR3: TGCAGTGCCAATCTTTACTCCTACAATGAGCAGTTCTTC. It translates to CSANLYSYNEQFF.

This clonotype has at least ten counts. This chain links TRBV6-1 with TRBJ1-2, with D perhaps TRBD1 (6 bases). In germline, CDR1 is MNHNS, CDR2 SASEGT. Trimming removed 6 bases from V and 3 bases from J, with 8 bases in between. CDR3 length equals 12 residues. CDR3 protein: CASSHRDYGYTF. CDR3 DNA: TGTGCCAGCAGCCACAGGGACTATGGCTACACCTTC.

This CDR3 reads CSAFDRGRPRDEQYF. In nucleotides, the CDR3 is TGCAGTGCTTTCGACAGGGGGCGCCCCCGGGACGAGCAGTACTTC. The V call is TRBV20-1, the J call TRBJ2-7, with 10 bases aligning to TRBD1. Per the germline V gene, CDR1 is DFQATT and CDR2 is SNEGSKA (reference sequence). The CDR3 covers 15 residues. After removal of 5 bases from V and 5 bases from J, the junction contained 12 bases not matched to a gene.

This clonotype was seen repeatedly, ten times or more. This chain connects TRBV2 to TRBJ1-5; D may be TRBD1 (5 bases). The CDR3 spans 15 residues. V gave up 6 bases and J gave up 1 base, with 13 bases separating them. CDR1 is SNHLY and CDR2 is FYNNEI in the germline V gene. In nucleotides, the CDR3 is TGTGCCAGCAGAGCGGGGGGAGGGAGCAATCAGCCCCAGCATTTT. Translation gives CASRAGGGSNQPQHF.

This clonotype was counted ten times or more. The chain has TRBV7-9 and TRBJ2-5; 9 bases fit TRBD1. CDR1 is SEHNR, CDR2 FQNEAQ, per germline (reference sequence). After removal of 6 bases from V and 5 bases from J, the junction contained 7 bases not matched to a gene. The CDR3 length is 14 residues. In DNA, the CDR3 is TGTGCCAGCAGGAGGACAGGGGTGGGGGAGACCCAGTACTTC. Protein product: CASRRTGVGETQYF.

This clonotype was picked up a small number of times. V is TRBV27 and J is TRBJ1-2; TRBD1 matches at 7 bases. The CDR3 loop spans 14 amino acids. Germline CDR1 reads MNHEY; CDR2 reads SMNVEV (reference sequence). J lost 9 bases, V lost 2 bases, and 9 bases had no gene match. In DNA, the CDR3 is TGTGCCAGCAGTTTAGCAGGGACAGTCGGGAGCTACACCTTC. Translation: CASSLAGTVGSYTF.

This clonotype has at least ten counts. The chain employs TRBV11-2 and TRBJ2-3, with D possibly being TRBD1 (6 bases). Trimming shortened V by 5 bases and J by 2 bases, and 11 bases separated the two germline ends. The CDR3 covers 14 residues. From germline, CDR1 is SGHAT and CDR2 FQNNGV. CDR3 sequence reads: CASSPQGTTDTQYF. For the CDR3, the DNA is TGTGCCAGCAGCCCACAGGGAACCACAGATACGCAGTATTTT.

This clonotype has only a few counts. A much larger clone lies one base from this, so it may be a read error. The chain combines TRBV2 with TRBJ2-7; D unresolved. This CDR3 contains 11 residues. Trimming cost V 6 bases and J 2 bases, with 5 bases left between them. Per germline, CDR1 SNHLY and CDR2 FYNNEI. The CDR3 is CASRQTYEQYF. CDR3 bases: TGTGCCAGCAGGCAAACCTACGAGCAGTACTTC.

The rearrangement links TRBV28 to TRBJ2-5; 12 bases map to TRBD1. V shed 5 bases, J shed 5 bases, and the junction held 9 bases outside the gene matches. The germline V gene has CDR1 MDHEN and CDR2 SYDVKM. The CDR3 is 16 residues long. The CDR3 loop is CASSAPGTGGLETQYF. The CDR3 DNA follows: TGTGCCAGCAGTGCACCCGGGACAGGGGGCTTGGAGACCCAGTACTTC.